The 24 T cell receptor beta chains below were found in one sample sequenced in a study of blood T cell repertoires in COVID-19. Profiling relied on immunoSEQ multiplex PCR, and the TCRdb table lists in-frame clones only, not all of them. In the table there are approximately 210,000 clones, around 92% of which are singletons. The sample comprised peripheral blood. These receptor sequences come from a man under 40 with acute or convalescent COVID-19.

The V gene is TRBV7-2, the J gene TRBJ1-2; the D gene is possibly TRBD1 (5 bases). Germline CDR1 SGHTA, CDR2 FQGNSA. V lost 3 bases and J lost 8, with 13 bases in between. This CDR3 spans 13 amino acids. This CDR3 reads CASSFSGALGYTF. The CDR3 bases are TGTGCCAGCAGCTTTTCTGGGGCTCTGGGCTACACCTTC.

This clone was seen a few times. CDR3 sequence reads: CASSFSIPGTGELFF. CDR3 nucleotide sequence: TGCGCCAGCAGCTTTTCTATCCCCGGGACCGGGGAGCTGTTTTTT. The chain recombines TRBV5-1 with TRBJ2-2; D uncertain. The V and J ends lost 2 bases and 5 bases respectively, with 13 bases between them. This CDR3 is built from 15 residues. Germline V gene lookup returns CDR1 SGHRS and CDR2 YFSETQ.

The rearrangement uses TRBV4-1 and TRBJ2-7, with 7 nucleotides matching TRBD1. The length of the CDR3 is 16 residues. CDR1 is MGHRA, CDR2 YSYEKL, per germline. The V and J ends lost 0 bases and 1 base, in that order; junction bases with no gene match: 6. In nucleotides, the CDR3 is TGCGCCAGCAGCCAAGATAGGTCACAGGGGTCCTACGAGCAGTACTTC. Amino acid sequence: CASSQDRSQGSYEQYF.

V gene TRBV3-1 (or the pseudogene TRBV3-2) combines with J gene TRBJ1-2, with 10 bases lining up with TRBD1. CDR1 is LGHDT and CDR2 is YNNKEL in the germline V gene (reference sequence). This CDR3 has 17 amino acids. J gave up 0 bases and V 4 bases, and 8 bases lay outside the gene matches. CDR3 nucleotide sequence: TGTGCCAGCAGCCGTCCGGGACAGGGGTTCTCTAACTATGGCTACACCTTC. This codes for CASSRPGQGFSNYGYTF.

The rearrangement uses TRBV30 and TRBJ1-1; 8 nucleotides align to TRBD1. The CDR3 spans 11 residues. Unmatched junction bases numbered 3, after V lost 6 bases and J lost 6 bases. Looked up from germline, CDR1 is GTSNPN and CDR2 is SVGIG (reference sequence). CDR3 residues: CACTGGAEAFF. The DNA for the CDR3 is TGTGCCTGCACAGGGGGTGCTGAAGCTTTCTTT. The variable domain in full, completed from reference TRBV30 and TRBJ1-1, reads SQTIHQWPATLVQPVGSPLSLECTVEGTSNPNLYWYRQAAGRGLQLLFYSVGIGQISSEVPQNLSASRPQDRQFILSSKKLLLSDSGFYLCACTGGAEAFFGQGTRLTVV.

The CDR3 DNA is TGTGCCAGCAGCCAACACCCCGGAGCCCCGGGGGGCTACACCTTC. Amino acid sequence: CASSQHPGAPGGYTF. The gene calls are TRBV7-3 and TRBJ1-2; D gene ambiguous. Germline CDR1 and CDR2: SGHTA and FQGTGA. Trimming cost V 5 bases and J 8 bases, with 21 bases left between them. The CDR3 runs 15 residues.

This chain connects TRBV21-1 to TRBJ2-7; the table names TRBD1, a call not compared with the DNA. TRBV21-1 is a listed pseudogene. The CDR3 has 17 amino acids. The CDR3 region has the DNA TGTGCCAGCAGCAAAGGGGGCAGGGGGACGGTAGAAGGCGAGCAGTACTTC. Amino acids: CASSKGGRGTVEGEQYF.

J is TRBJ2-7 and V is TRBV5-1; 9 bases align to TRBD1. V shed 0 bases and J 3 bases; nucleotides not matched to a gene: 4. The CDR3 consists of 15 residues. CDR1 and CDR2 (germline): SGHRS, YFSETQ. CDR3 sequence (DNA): TGCGCCAGCAGCTTGGGAACAGGGGGCATCTACGAGCAGTACTTC. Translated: CASSLGTGGIYEQYF.

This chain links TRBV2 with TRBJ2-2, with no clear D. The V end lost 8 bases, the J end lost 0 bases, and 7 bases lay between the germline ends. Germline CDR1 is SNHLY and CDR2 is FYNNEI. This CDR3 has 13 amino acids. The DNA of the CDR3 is TGTGCCAGCTCACTGGCGAACACCGGGGAGCTGTTTTTT. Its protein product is CASSLANTGELFF.

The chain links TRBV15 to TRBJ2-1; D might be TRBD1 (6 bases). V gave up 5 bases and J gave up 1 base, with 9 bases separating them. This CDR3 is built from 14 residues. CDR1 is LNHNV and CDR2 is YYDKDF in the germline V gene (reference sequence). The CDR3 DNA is TGTGCCACCAGCGAACAGGGATCCTACAATGAGCAGTTCTTC. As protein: CATSEQGSYNEQFF.

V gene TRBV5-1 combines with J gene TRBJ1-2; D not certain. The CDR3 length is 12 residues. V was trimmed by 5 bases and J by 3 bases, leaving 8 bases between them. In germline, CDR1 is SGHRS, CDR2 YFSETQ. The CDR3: CASRAGDYGYTF. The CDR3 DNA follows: TGCGCCAGCAGGGCAGGCGACTATGGCTACACCTTC.

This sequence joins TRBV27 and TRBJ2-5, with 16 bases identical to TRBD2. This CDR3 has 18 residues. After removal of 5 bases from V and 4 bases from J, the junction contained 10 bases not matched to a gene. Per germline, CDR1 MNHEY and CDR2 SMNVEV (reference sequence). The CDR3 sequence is CASSPGTSGGVGVETQYF. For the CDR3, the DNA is TGTGCCAGCAGTCCCGGGACTAGCGGGGGGGTAGGTGTAGAGACCCAGTACTTC.

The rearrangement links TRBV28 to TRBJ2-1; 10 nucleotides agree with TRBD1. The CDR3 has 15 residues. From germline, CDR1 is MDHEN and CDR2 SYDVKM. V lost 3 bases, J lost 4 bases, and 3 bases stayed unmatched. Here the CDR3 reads CASSFRGQGYNEQFF. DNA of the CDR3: TGTGCCAGCAGTTTTAGGGGACAGGGGTACAATGAGCAGTTCTTC. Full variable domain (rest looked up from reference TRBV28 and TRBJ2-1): DVKVTQSSRYLVKRTGEKVFLECVQDMDHENMFWYRQDPGLGLRLIYFSYDVKMKEKGDIPEGYSVSREKKERFSLILESASTNQTSMYLCASSFRGQGYNEQFFGPGTRLTVL.

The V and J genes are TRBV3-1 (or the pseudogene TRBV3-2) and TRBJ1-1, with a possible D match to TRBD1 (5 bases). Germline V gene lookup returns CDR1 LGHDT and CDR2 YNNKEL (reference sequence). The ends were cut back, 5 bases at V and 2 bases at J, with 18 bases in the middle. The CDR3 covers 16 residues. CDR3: CASSERGSLGNTEAFF. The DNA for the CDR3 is TGTGCCAGCAGCGAAAGGGGAAGTTTGGGTAACACTGAAGCTTTCTTT.

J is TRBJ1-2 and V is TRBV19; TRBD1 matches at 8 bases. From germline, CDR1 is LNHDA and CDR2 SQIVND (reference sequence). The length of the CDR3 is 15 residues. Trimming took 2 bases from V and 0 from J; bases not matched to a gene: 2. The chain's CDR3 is CASSIRTGSNYGYTF. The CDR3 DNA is TGTGCCAGTAGTATAAGGACAGGGTCTAACTATGGCTACACCTTC.

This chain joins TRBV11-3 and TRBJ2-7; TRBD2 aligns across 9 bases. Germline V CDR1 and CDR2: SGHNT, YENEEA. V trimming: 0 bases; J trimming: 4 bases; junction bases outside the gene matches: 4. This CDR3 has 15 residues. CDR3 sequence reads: CASSLDRLAVYEQYF. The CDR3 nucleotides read TGTGCCAGCAGCTTAGACCGACTAGCGGTGTACGAGCAGTACTTC.

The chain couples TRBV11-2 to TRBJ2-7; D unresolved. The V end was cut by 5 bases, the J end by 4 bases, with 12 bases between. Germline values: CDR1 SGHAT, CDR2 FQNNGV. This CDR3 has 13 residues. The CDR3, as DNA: TGTGCCAGCAGCCCACTATCGGAGTACGAGCAGTACTTC. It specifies CASSPLSEYEQYF.

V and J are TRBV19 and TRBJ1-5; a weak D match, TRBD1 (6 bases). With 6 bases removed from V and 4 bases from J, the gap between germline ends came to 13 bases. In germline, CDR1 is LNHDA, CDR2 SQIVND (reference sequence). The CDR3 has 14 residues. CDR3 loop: CASSIKQGNQPQHF. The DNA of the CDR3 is TGTGCCAGTAGCATCAAACAGGGAAATCAGCCCCAGCATTTT.

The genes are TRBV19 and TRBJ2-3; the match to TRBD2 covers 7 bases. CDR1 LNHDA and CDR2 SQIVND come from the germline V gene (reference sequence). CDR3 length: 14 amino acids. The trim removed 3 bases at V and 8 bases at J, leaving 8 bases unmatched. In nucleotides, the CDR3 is TGTGCCAGTAGTATCCATAGGGAGGGCGCTACGCAGTATTTT. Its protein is CASSIHREGATQYF.

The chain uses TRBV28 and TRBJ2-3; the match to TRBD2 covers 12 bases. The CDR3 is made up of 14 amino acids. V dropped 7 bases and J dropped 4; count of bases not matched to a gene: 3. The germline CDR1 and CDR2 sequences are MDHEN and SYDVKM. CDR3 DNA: TGTGCCAGCATTGGGACTAGCGGGCCAGATACGCAGTATTTT. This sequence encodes CASIGTSGPDTQYF.

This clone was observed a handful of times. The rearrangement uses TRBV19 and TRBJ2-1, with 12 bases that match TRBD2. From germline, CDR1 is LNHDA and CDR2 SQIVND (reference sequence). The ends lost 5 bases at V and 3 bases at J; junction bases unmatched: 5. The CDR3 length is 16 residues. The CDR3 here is CASSDLAGGVYNEQFF. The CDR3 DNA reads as TGTGCCAGTAGTGACCTAGCGGGAGGGGTCTACAATGAGCAGTTCTTC.

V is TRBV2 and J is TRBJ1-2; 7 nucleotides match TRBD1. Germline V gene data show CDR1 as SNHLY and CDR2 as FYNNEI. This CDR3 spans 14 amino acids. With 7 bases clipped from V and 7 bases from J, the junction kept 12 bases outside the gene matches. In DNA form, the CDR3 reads TGTGCCAGCATCCGAGAGGGGGCTGGGACTGGCTACACCTTC. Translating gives CASIREGAGTGYTF.

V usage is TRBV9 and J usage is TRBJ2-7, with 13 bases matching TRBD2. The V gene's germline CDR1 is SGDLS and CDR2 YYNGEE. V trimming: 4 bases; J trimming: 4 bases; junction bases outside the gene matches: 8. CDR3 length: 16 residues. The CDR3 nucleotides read TGTGCCAGCAGCTCCCGGGGACTAGCGGGGAGTTACGAGCAGTACTTC. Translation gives CASSSRGLAGSYEQYF.

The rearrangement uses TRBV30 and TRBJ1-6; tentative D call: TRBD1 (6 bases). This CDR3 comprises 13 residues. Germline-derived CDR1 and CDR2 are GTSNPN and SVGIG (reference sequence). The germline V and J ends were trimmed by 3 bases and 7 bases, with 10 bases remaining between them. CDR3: CAWSSGDNSPLHF. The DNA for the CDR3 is TGTGCCTGGAGCTCAGGGGACAATTCACCCCTCCACTTT.